The 10 T cell receptor beta chains below were found in one sample sequenced in a study of T cells in Graves' hyperthyroidism and ophthalmopathy. The TCR beta CDR3 regions underwent amplification using RNA transcripts as the source. The HTBI primer set drove a first-round RT-PCR of the TCR CDR3. TCRdb analysed the multiplex PCR reads with MiXCR anew, one entry per CDR3 protein. The sample lists around 700,000 distinct CDR3 sequences, around 20% occurring once. Source material: blood. The receptors originated from a woman in her forties or fifties with Graves' hyperthyroidism that later progressed to Graves' ophthalmopathy.

This chain links TRBV3-1 with TRBJ2-2; D is perhaps TRBD1 (7 bases). The length of the CDR3 is 15 residues. Germline V lookup: CDR1 LGHDT, CDR2 YNNKEL (reference sequence). The V gene lost 10 bases and the J gene lost 6 bases, with 21 bases spanning the gap. Here the CDR3 DNA reads TGTGCCACGGGGGAAAGAGACAGGGATGCCGGGGAGCTGTTTTTT. It specifies CATGERDRDAGELFF. The variable domain in full, completed from reference TRBV3-1 and TRBJ2-2, reads DTAVSQTPKYLVTQMGNDKSIKCEQNLGHDTMYWYKQDSKKFLKIMFSYNNKELIINETVPNRFSPKSPDKAHLNLHINSLELGDSAVYFCATGERDRDAGELFFGEGSRLTVL.

This clonotype was found a few times. One end of the junction is discordant with germline, which a read error may explain. This rearrangement joins TRBV20-1 to TRBJ1-4, with TRBD1 matching 7 bases. Germline V gene data show CDR1 as DFQATT and CDR2 as SNEGSKA (reference sequence). CDR3 length: 14 residues. In DNA, the CDR3 is TGCAGTGCAAAAGGGACAGCAACTAATGAAGAACTGTTTTTT. Encoded protein: CSAKGTATNEELFF.

V usage is TRBV4-3 and J usage is TRBJ1-2; TRBD1 matches at 7 bases. Germline V CDR1 and CDR2: LGHNA, YSLEER. The V segment lost 0 bases and the J segment 2 bases; nucleotides outside the gene matches: 9. This CDR3 has 17 residues. Written as DNA, the CDR3 is TGCGCCAGCAGCCAAGATATTGGGACAGTCCCGAACTATGGCTACACCTTC. Translating gives CASSQDIGTVPNYGYTF.

This clonotype was counted ten times or more. The CDR3 loop reads CSASNGLGAYTSGANVLTF. The CDR3 DNA reads as TGCAGTGCTAGTAACGGACTCGGGGCCTATACCTCTGGGGCCAACGTCCTGACTTTC. This chain links TRBV20-1 with TRBJ2-6; perhaps D is TRBD1 or TRBD2 (5 bases each). V lost 3 bases and J lost 0, with 21 bases in between. CDR3 length equals 19 residues. Germline-derived CDR1 and CDR2 are DFQATT and SNEGSKA (reference sequence).

In its sample, this clonotype was seen many times. The V and J genes are TRBV30 and TRBJ2-7; weak D call: TRBD1 (5 bases). V lost 3 bases, J lost 0 bases, and 6 bases lay in between. The CDR3 spans 12 residues. CDR1 is GTSNPN, CDR2 SVGIG, per germline (reference sequence). The CDR3: CAWSQGSYEQYF. The CDR3 DNA reads as TGTGCCTGGAGCCAGGGCTCCTACGAGCAGTACTTC.

V usage is TRBV20-1 and J usage is TRBJ2-2; D perhaps matches TRBD1 (5 bases). Trimming removed 0 bases from V and 0 bases from J, with 8 bases in between. This CDR3 is built from 15 residues. Germline CDR1 DFQATT, CDR2 SNEGSKA (reference sequence). The CDR3 loop is CSARETGSNTGELFF. The CDR3 DNA reads as TGCAGTGCTAGAGAAACAGGATCGAACACCGGGGAGCTGTTTTTT.

This clonotype was seen at least ten times. This chain connects TRBV27 to TRBJ1-1; D uncertain. Germline CDR1 and CDR2: MNHEY and SMNVEV (reference sequence). CDR3 length: 14 amino acids. Deletions cut 4 bases from V and 0 bases from J, with 9 bases between. The CDR3 protein is CASSWTAMNTEAFF. CDR3 bases: TGTGCCAGCAGTTGGACCGCGATGAACACTGAAGCTTTCTTT.

Concerning this clonotype: A clone one base away is much larger, so this may be a read error. The gene calls are TRBV2 and TRBJ2-2; TRBD1 agrees at 10 bases. CDR1 and CDR2 from the germline V gene are SNHLY and FYNNEI. The CDR3 runs to 14 residues. DNA of the CDR3: TGTACCAGCGACCGGGACAGGGGATCCGGGGAGCTGTTTTTT. Residues: CTSDRDRGSGELFF.

The chain couples TRBV12-5 to TRBJ2-1; D not resolved. Trimming removed 0 bases from V and 4 bases from J, with 1 base in between. CDR3 length: 12 amino acids. Germline V gene lookup returns CDR1 LGHNT and CDR2 FRNRAP. CDR3 coding DNA: TGTGCTAGTGGTTTGGTGTACAATGAGCAGTTCTTC. Encoded protein: CASGLVYNEQFF.

This clonotype was counted ten times or more. This chain connects TRBV2 to TRBJ2-3; TRBD2 matches at 8 bases. The germline V gene has CDR1 SNHLY and CDR2 FYNNEI. V gave up 6 bases and J gave up 5 bases; unmatched junction bases: 13. The CDR3 has 16 amino acids. The CDR3 here is CASRGQRGPTRDTQYF. In DNA form, the CDR3 reads TGTGCCAGCAGGGGGCAGCGGGGGCCGACCAGAGATACGCAGTATTTT.